These T cell receptor beta chains were read from a single sample in a study of T cell responses to AZD1222 COVID-19 vaccine. The table came from immunoSEQ multiplex PCR; TCRdb's copy has only in-frame clones and leaves some out. The table lists roughly 85,000 clones, 88% of them singletons. Sequencing used peripheral blood, obtained on day 0 of MenACWY control vaccination. The origin of the receptors is an adult in good health. Each CDR3 is given with its conserved first and last residue. The D gene is left open where the match is weak. Clone size is given for some rows only: seen once, a few or many times, or a class if the clone is expanded.

D gene | J gene | clone size | V gene | CDR3 DNA | CDR3 protein
. | TRBJ1-6 | . | TRBV27 | TGTGCCAGCAGTTTATCGGCACAGGGAAATTCACCCCTCCACTTT | CASSLSAQGNSPLHF
TRBD1 | TRBJ1-1 | . | TRBV4-3 | TGCGCCAGCAGCCAAGAGAGACAGGGGGAGAACACTGAAGCTTTCTTT | CASSQERQGENTEAFF
TRBD2 | TRBJ2-5 | . | TRBV7-9 | TGTGCCAGCAGCTTAGCGGTCGGTAGCGGGGGTTTTAGTGAGACCCAGTACTTC | CASSLAVGSGGFSETQYF
TRBD1 | TRBJ2-2 | . | TRBV19 | TGTGCCAGTACCTATACCCCCCAGGGGGTGGGCACCGGGGAGCTGTTTTTT | CASTYTPQGVGTGELFF
TRBD1 | TRBJ1-2 | . | TRBV14 | TGTGCCAGCAACCCTGAGGGGGCTATTAGAAGTGGCTACACCTTC | CASNPEGAIRSGYTF
. | TRBJ1-5 | . | TRBV6-2/TRBV6-3 | TGTGCCAGCAGTTACGTTTCGTCGGGGTGGAGCAATCAGCCCCAGCATTTT | CASSYVSSGWSNQPQHF
TRBD1 | TRBJ1-3 | once | TRBV5-1 | TGCGCCAGCAGCCCGCGAGGACAGGGAAATTTTGGAAACACCATATATTTT | CASSPRGQGNFGNTIYF
. | TRBJ2-5 | . | TRBV5-5 | TGTGCCAGCAGCGACGAGGAGGGGGGGCTGGAGACCCAGTACTTC | CASSDEEGGLETQYF
TRBD2 | TRBJ2-5 | . | TRBV14 | TGTGCCAGCAGCTCCGGACTAGCGGGGCCCCCCGGGGAGACCCAGTACTTC | CASSSGLAGPPGETQYF
TRBD1 | TRBJ2-1 | . | TRBV7-9 | TGTGCCAGCAGCGAGGCAGGGGGCAACTACAATGAGCAGTTCTTC | CASSEAGGNYNEQFF
. | TRBJ1-5 | once | TRBV27 | TGTGCCAGCAGTCCCCAGTATAGCAATCAGCCCCAGCATTTT | CASSPQYSNQPQHF
TRBD1 | TRBJ2-2 | . | TRBV27 | TGTGCCAGCAGGCACGTAGGACAGGGGGCCGGGGAGCTGTTTTTT | CASRHVGQGAGELFF
. | TRBJ1-2 | . | TRBV7-8 | TGTGCCAGCAGCTCAGCAACGGCAAACTATGGCTACACCTTC | CASSSATANYGYTF
TRBD1 | TRBJ1-3 | . | TRBV4-1 | TGCGCCAGCAGCCCGTGGACAGGCGACTCTGGAAACACCATATATTTT | CASSPWTGDSGNTIYF
TRBD1 | TRBJ1-5 | . | TRBV7-6 | TGTGCCAGCAGCTTATACTCGGGACAGGGAATTCCACCTAGCAATCAGCCCCAGCATTTT | CASSLYSGQGIPPSNQPQHF
. | TRBJ2-5 | once | TRBV28 | TGTGCCAGCACCCCCCTGGGGGGAGAGGAGACCCAGTACTTC | CASTPLGGEETQYF
. | TRBJ1-4 | . | TRBV18 | TGTGCCAGCTCACCTCGGGGCCTTAATGAAAAACTGTTTTTT | CASSPRGLNEKLFF
. | TRBJ2-3 | . | TRBV24-1 | TGTGCCACCTCCGGACAGTACACAGATACGCAGTATTTT | CATSGQYTDTQYF
. | TRBJ2-1 | once | TRBV18 | TGTGCCAGCTCCCTCGGGGCAGGGACCTACAATGAGCAGTTCTTC | CASSLGAGTYNEQFF
. | TRBJ2-6 | few | TRBV6-2/TRBV6-3 | TGTGCCAGCAGTTACCCGGGGGGGGCCAACGTCCTGACTTTC | CASSYPGGANVLTF
TRBD1 | TRBJ1-5 | . | TRBV3-1/TRBV3-2 | TGTGCCAGCAGCCAGGGAGGACAGGGAGGTCAGCCCCAGCATTTT | CASSQGGQGGQPQHF
. | TRBJ2-2 | . | TRBV6-5 | TGTGCCAGCAGTTCCTGGGGGGACGGAAACACCGGGGAGCTGTTTTTT | CASSSWGDGNTGELFF
. | TRBJ2-2 | . | TRBV4-2 | TGTGCCAGCAGCCAAGCGGGCACCGGGGAGCTGTTTTTT | CASSQAGTGELFF
. | TRBJ1-3 | . | TRBV14 | TGTGCCAGCAGCCAAGTCACGGTCAACACCATATATTTT | CASSQVTVNTIYF
. | TRBJ2-7 | . | TRBV5-1 | TGCGCCAGCAGCTTGTCCGGTGCTGGGCCTCCTTACGAGCAGTACTTC | CASSLSGAGPPYEQYF
TRBD1 | TRBJ2-6 | . | TRBV29-1 | TGCAGCGTTGAGCTAGGGACAGGGGTTAGGTCTGGGGCCAACGTCCTGACTTTC | CSVELGTGVRSGANVLTF
. | TRBJ2-3 | . | TRBV11-1 | TGTGCCAGCAGCTCACCTTTCTCCGGCACAGATACGCAGTATTTT | CASSSPFSGTDTQYF
. | TRBJ1-1 | . | TRBV9 | TGTGCCAGCAGCGCGGACGCGGGAGAAGCTTTCTTT | CASSADAGEAFF
TRBD1 | TRBJ2-2 | . | TRBV7-8 | TGTGCCAGCAGGGGTCAGGGGGCGGCCACCGGGGAGCTGTTTTTT | CASRGQGAATGELFF
TRBD2 | TRBJ2-3 | . | TRBV6-2/TRBV6-3 | TGTGCCAGCAGTTCGCGGGGGGAGAGCACAGATACGCAGTATTTT | CASSSRGESTDTQYF
. | TRBJ1-4 | . | TRBV4-2 | TGTGCCAGCAGCGGTAACAGGTCTATCACTAATGAAAAACTGTTTTTT | CASSGNRSITNEKLFF
. | TRBJ1-1 | . | TRBV7-9 | TGTGCCAGCAGCCCAGGGTTGGTCGGCACTGAAGCTTTCTTT | CASSPGLVGTEAFF
. | TRBJ2-2 | few | TRBV19 | TGTGCCAGTAGTATAGATCCCCCCAGTGCCATAGGTGACGGGGAGCTGTTTTTT | CASSIDPPSAIGDGELFF
. | TRBJ2-1 | . | TRBV14 | TGTGCCAGCAGCCATTCCGGGACAACCTACAATGAGCAGTTCTTC | CASSHSGTTYNEQFF
TRBD1 | TRBJ1-5 | . | TRBV29-1 | TGCAGCGTTGGTTCGACAGGGAAGGGCCAGCCCCAGCATTTT | CSVGSTGKGQPQHF
. | TRBJ2-3 | . | TRBV7-9 | TGTGCCAGCAGCCCCCGGGACCTGGATACGCAGTATTTT | CASSPRDLDTQYF
TRBD1 | TRBJ1-3 | . | TRBV7-2 | TGTGCCAGCAGCAGGACAGGGGGCAACTCTGGAAACACCATATATTTT | CASSRTGGNSGNTIYF
TRBD2 | TRBJ2-5 | . | TRBV18 | TGTGCCAGCCACGGGGGGGGCGAAGAGACCCAGTACTTC | CASHGGGEETQYF
. | TRBJ1-2 | . | TRBV27 | TGTGCCAGCAGTCAACAGGGTGACTATGGCTACACCTTC | CASSQQGDYGYTF
. | TRBJ2-1 | once | TRBV7-2 | TGTGCCAGCAGCTTAGCAAGGGGCGTAAATGAGCAGTTCTTC | CASSLARGVNEQFF
TRBD1 | TRBJ1-2 | . | TRBV7-6 | TGTGCCAGCAGCTCGGGACAGGGGTATGGCTACACCTTC | CASSSGQGYGYTF
. | TRBJ2-1 | few | TRBV10-3 | TGTGCCATCAGTGAGTATCGGGACATCTCCTACAATGAGCAGTTCTTC | CAISEYRDISYNEQFF
. | TRBJ1-1 | . | TRBV7-8 | TGTGCCAGCAGCTTAACGAGAAACACTGAAGCTTTCTTT | CASSLTRNTEAFF
. | TRBJ1-1 | . | TRBV6-5 | TGTGCCAGCAGCGTACAGGTGACCACTGAAGCTTTCTTT | CASSVQVTTEAFF
TRBD1 | TRBJ1-5 | . | TRBV19 | TGTGCCAGTAGTCTACCCCCTGATCCCAGGGGGAATCAGCCCCAGCATTTT | CASSLPPDPRGNQPQHF
. | TRBJ1-3 | . | TRBV28 | TGTGCCAGCAGTTTAGATAGGCGATTCTCTGGAAACACCATATATTTT | CASSLDRRFSGNTIYF
. | TRBJ2-5 | . | TRBV1 | TGCACCAGCAGGGTCCGGGGAGGCAGAAGGACCCAGTACTTC | CTSRVRGGRRTQYF
. | TRBJ1-2 | . | TRBV19 | TGTGCCAGTAGTATAGGTCGCAGGGGCTATGGCTACACCTTC | CASSIGRRGYGYTF
. | TRBJ1-1 | . | TRBV2 | TGTGCCAGCAAGATAGGGCTGAACACTGAAGCTTTCTTT | CASKIGLNTEAFF
TRBD1 | TRBJ1-1 | . | TRBV4-3 | TGCGCCAGCGGACAGGGGATACCCATGAACACTGAAGCTTTCTTT | CASGQGIPMNTEAFF
. | TRBJ2-7 | . | TRBV5-1 | TGCGCCAGCAGCACAGAAAGGGGACGGTACGAGCAGTACTTC | CASSTERGRYEQYF
TRBD1 | TRBJ2-7 | . | TRBV6-2/TRBV6-3 | TGTGCCAGCAGCGCTCCGGGACAGGGGGCCTACGAGCAGTACTTC | CASSAPGQGAYEQYF